This T cell receptor beta chain emerged from a study of blood T cells in healthy people across ages. A second PCR of about 6 to 12 cycles used a sample-barcoded 5' primer and a J-beta primer mix. TCRdb ran MiXCR on the 5' RACE reads and lists one entry per CDR3 protein. The table records fewer than 950,000 distinct CDR3 sequences, less than 70% of them present only once. Germline loops: CDR1 MNHEY, CDR2 SVGEGT. V gave up 5 bases and J gave up 3 bases, with 11 bases separating them. The CDR3 runs 13 residues. Sequencing used blood. The chain joins TRBV6-2 or TRBV6-3 to TRBJ2-7; D uncertain. This TCR was recovered from a man of 80 years or more in good health. This CDR3 is CASSRSQDYEQYF. CDR3 bases: TGTGCCAGCAGTCGTTCACAAGACTACGAGCAGTACTTC.